Listed below are T cell receptor beta chains from one sample, sequenced in a study of T-cell memory formation after mild COVID-19. TCRdb reprocessed the 5' RACE reads with MiXCR, giving one entry per CDR3 protein. Among 360,000 or so distinct CDR3 sequences listed, approximately 29% were seen once. Sample: PBMCs or a T cell subset sorted from them (not recorded which). These receptors originate from an adult woman who had mild COVID-19 (a few samples of this study predate the infection). Cell type and time point are not known. Each CDR3 is given with its conserved first and last residue. The order of the fields is J gene, clone size, V gene, D gene, CDR3 protein, CDR3 DNA. D genes are given only for firm matches. Where a row states a size, it is once, few, many or the class of an expanded clone; other rows omit it.

j_call: TRBJ2-5; clone_size: few; v_call: TRBV5-1; d_call: .; cdr3_aa: CASSPPGRSETQYF; cdr3_nt: TGCGCCAGCAGCCCGCCGGGACGGTCAGAGACCCAGTACTTC
j_call: TRBJ1-1; clone_size: .; v_call: TRBV5-1; d_call: .; cdr3_aa: CASSFMGPNTEAFF; cdr3_nt: TGCGCCAGCAGCTTTATGGGACCTAACACTGAAGCTTTCTTT
j_call: TRBJ2-3; clone_size: .; v_call: TRBV27; d_call: TRBD2; cdr3_aa: CASSWGGPDADTQYF; cdr3_nt: TGTGCCAGCAGCTGGGGAGGGCCAGACGCAGATACGCAGTATTTT
j_call: TRBJ2-1; clone_size: few; v_call: TRBV9; d_call: TRBD2; cdr3_aa: CASSVAGSGGADEQFF; cdr3_nt: TGTGCCAGCAGCGTAGCCGGGAGCGGGGGGGCCGATGAGCAGTTCTTC
j_call: TRBJ2-7; clone_size: .; v_call: TRBV7-8; d_call: TRBD1; cdr3_aa: CASSLRRTGDEQYF; cdr3_nt: TGTGCCAGCAGCTTACGACGGACAGGGGACGAGCAGTACTTC
j_call: TRBJ2-3; clone_size: few; v_call: TRBV29-1; d_call: .; cdr3_aa: CSVEDGITTDTQYF; cdr3_nt: TGCAGCGTTGAAGACGGCATTACCACAGATACGCAGTATTTT
j_call: TRBJ2-1; clone_size: .; v_call: TRBV3-1; d_call: TRBD2; cdr3_aa: CASSQGTSGLGEQFF; cdr3_nt: TGTGCCAGCAGCCAAGGGACTAGCGGGCTGGGTGAGCAGTTCTTC
j_call: TRBJ2-1; clone_size: few; v_call: TRBV27; d_call: .; cdr3_aa: CASSPALTSYNEQFF; cdr3_nt: TGTGCCAGCAGCCCTGCACTTACCTCCTACAATGAGCAGTTCTTC
j_call: TRBJ2-3; clone_size: few; v_call: TRBV20-1; d_call: TRBD2; cdr3_aa: CSARPSGDLSDTQYF; cdr3_nt: TGCAGTGCTAGGCCTAGCGGAGATCTTTCAGATACGCAGTATTTT
j_call: TRBJ2-5; clone_size: many; v_call: TRBV18; d_call: .; cdr3_aa: CASSPGETQYF; cdr3_nt: TGTGCCAGCTCACCGGGAGAGACCCAGTACTTC
j_call: TRBJ2-1; clone_size: .; v_call: TRBV12-3/TRBV12-4; d_call: .; cdr3_aa: CASSTAGLSSYNEQFF; cdr3_nt: TGTGCCAGCAGTACTGCGGGACTTAGCTCCTACAATGAGCAGTTCTTC
j_call: TRBJ2-7; clone_size: .; v_call: TRBV18; d_call: .; cdr3_aa: CASSSNRQSYEQYF; cdr3_nt: TGTGCCAGCTCATCTAACCGACAGTCCTACGAGCAGTACTTC
j_call: TRBJ2-7; clone_size: few; v_call: TRBV6-2/TRBV6-3; d_call: TRBD2; cdr3_aa: CASSPKRLAEISYEQYF; cdr3_nt: TGTGCCAGCAGTCCTAAGCGACTAGCGGAGATCTCCTACGAGCAGTACTTC
j_call: TRBJ1-1; clone_size: .; v_call: TRBV30; d_call: .; cdr3_aa: CAWGGGTEAFF; cdr3_nt: TGTGCCTGGGGGGGTGGCACTGAAGCTTTCTTT
j_call: TRBJ2-3; clone_size: few; v_call: TRBV24-1; d_call: TRBD1; cdr3_aa: CATSDTGQGSDTQYF; cdr3_nt: TGTGCCACCAGTGATACGGGACAGGGCTCAGATACGCAGTATTTT
j_call: TRBJ2-3; clone_size: few; v_call: TRBV12-3/TRBV12-4; d_call: .; cdr3_aa: CASSLQLATSTDTQYF; cdr3_nt: TGTGCCAGCAGTTTACAGCTAGCGACTAGCACAGATACGCAGTATTTT
j_call: TRBJ2-1; clone_size: .; v_call: TRBV28; d_call: .; cdr3_aa: CASSLSTSQQFF; cdr3_nt: TGTGCCAGCAGTTTATCGACATCCCAGCAGTTCTTC
j_call: TRBJ2-1; clone_size: .; v_call: TRBV27; d_call: .; cdr3_aa: CASSLFGSPEQFF; cdr3_nt: TGTGCCAGCAGTTTATTCGGGTCCCCGGAGCAGTTCTTC
j_call: TRBJ2-7; clone_size: .; v_call: TRBV5-1; d_call: .; cdr3_aa: CASSHGPGAYEQYF; cdr3_nt: TGCGCCAGCAGCCATGGACCCGGGGCCTACGAGCAGTACTTC
j_call: TRBJ2-2; clone_size: .; v_call: TRBV6-5; d_call: .; cdr3_aa: CASSYRGAAAGELFF; cdr3_nt: TGTGCCAGCAGTTATCGAGGGGCTGCTGCCGGGGAGCTGTTTTTT
j_call: TRBJ2-7; clone_size: few; v_call: TRBV19; d_call: .; cdr3_aa: CASSITGSPYEQYF; cdr3_nt: TGTGCCAGTAGTATAACAGGGTCCCCCTACGAGCAGTACTTC
j_call: TRBJ2-3; clone_size: few; v_call: TRBV7-3; d_call: .; cdr3_aa: CASSPYPGASTDTQYF; cdr3_nt: TGTGCCAGCAGCCCCTACCCGGGGGCCAGCACAGATACGCAGTATTTT
j_call: TRBJ2-5; clone_size: .; v_call: TRBV2; d_call: TRBD1; cdr3_aa: CASIGGLANQETQYF; cdr3_nt: TGTGCCAGCATAGGGGGCTTAGCGAACCAAGAGACCCAGTACTTC
j_call: TRBJ1-5; clone_size: .; v_call: TRBV12-3/TRBV12-4; d_call: .; cdr3_aa: CASTRGERNQPQHF; cdr3_nt: TGTGCCAGCACCCGGGGGGAACGCAATCAGCCCCAGCATTTT
j_call: TRBJ1-1; clone_size: .; v_call: TRBV4-3; d_call: .; cdr3_aa: CASSEGGGENTEAFF; cdr3_nt: TGCGCCAGCAGCGAAGGGGGGGGGGAGAACACTGAAGCTTTCTTT
j_call: TRBJ1-1; clone_size: once; v_call: TRBV9; d_call: .; cdr3_aa: CASSVAPGRNTEAFF; cdr3_nt: TGTGCCAGCAGCGTAGCCCCGGGGAGGAACACTGAAGCTTTCTTT
j_call: TRBJ2-1; clone_size: many; v_call: TRBV24-1; d_call: .; cdr3_aa: CATSDPLFSYNEQFF; cdr3_nt: TGTGCCACCAGTGACCCTCTGTTCTCCTACAATGAGCAGTTCTTC
j_call: TRBJ2-7; clone_size: few; v_call: TRBV2; d_call: .; cdr3_aa: CASSGDISYEQYF; cdr3_nt: TGTGCCAGCAGTGGGGACATCTCCTACGAGCAGTACTTC
j_call: TRBJ2-7; clone_size: .; v_call: TRBV7-2; d_call: .; cdr3_aa: CASSLGPKYEQYF; cdr3_nt: TGTGCCAGCAGCTTAGGACCGAAATACGAGCAGTACTTC
j_call: TRBJ2-1; clone_size: few; v_call: TRBV7-9; d_call: TRBD1; cdr3_aa: CASSDRGHNEQFF; cdr3_nt: TGTGCCAGCAGCGACAGGGGGCACAATGAGCAGTTCTTC
j_call: TRBJ1-3; clone_size: .; v_call: TRBV20-1; d_call: TRBD1; cdr3_aa: CSALLTGAGNTIYF; cdr3_nt: TGCAGTGCTTTACTTACAGGGGCCGGAAACACCATATATTTT
j_call: TRBJ2-1; clone_size: few; v_call: TRBV7-8; d_call: TRBD2; cdr3_aa: CASSLLAGGRDEQFF; cdr3_nt: TGTGCCAGCAGCTTACTAGCGGGGGGTCGGGATGAGCAGTTCTTC
j_call: TRBJ2-1; clone_size: few; v_call: TRBV12-3/TRBV12-4; d_call: TRBD2; cdr3_aa: CASIIAGEQFF; cdr3_nt: TGTGCCAGCATCATAGCGGGGGAGCAGTTCTTC
j_call: TRBJ2-5; clone_size: few; v_call: TRBV7-9; d_call: .; cdr3_aa: CASSSRFGQNQETQYF; cdr3_nt: TGTGCCAGCAGCTCCAGATTCGGACAGAACCAAGAGACCCAGTACTTC
j_call: TRBJ2-7; clone_size: .; v_call: TRBV12-3/TRBV12-4; d_call: .; cdr3_aa: CASTESRRQYF; cdr3_nt: TGTGCCAGCACAGAATCCAGAAGGCAGTACTTC
j_call: TRBJ2-5; clone_size: .; v_call: TRBV7-6; d_call: TRBD1; cdr3_aa: CASSLTGGGETQYF; cdr3_nt: TGTGCCAGCAGTCTGACAGGGGGCGGGGAGACCCAGTACTTC
j_call: TRBJ1-4; clone_size: few; v_call: TRBV7-9; d_call: .; cdr3_aa: CASSRLRTTNEKLFF; cdr3_nt: TGTGCCAGCAGCCGACTACGGACAACTAATGAAAAACTGTTTTTT
j_call: TRBJ2-2; clone_size: few; v_call: TRBV9; d_call: TRBD2; cdr3_aa: CASSVGVAGNTGELFF; cdr3_nt: TGTGCCAGCAGCGTCGGTGTAGCGGGCAACACCGGGGAGCTGTTTTTT
j_call: TRBJ1-1; clone_size: .; v_call: TRBV29-1; d_call: .; cdr3_aa: CSVEGEGEAFF; cdr3_nt: TGCAGCGTTGAAGGGGAGGGTGAAGCTTTCTTT
j_call: TRBJ1-4; clone_size: .; v_call: TRBV25-1; d_call: .; cdr3_aa: CASSHPPTWGEKLFF; cdr3_nt: TGTGCCAGCAGCCACCCCCCAACATGGGGTGAAAAACTGTTTTTT
j_call: TRBJ2-3; clone_size: .; v_call: TRBV29-1; d_call: .; cdr3_aa: CSVDPAGPTDTQYF; cdr3_nt: TGCAGCGTTGACCCGGCAGGCCCCACAGATACGCAGTATTTT
j_call: TRBJ1-1; clone_size: few; v_call: TRBV7-3; d_call: .; cdr3_aa: CASSFGQDTEAFF; cdr3_nt: TGTGCCAGCAGCTTTGGGCAAGACACTGAAGCTTTCTTT
j_call: TRBJ2-1; clone_size: many; v_call: TRBV6-2/TRBV6-3; d_call: TRBD2; cdr3_aa: CASSGLGAPSEQFF; cdr3_nt: TGTGCCAGCAGTGGACTAGGAGCGCCCAGCGAGCAGTTCTTC
j_call: TRBJ2-2; clone_size: once; v_call: TRBV6-5; d_call: TRBD2; cdr3_aa: CASSYSGLAGVITGELFF; cdr3_nt: TGTGCCAGCAGTTACTCTGGGCTAGCGGGAGTTATCACCGGGGAGCTGTTTTTT
j_call: TRBJ1-2; clone_size: .; v_call: TRBV6-5; d_call: TRBD1; cdr3_aa: CASSYSVTGGDGYTF; cdr3_nt: TGTGCCAGCAGTTACTCCGTGACAGGGGGCGATGGCTACACCTTC
j_call: TRBJ2-5; clone_size: .; v_call: TRBV12-3/TRBV12-4; d_call: TRBD2; cdr3_aa: CASSPGLAGTETQYF; cdr3_nt: TGTGCCAGCAGCCCAGGACTAGCGGGAACAGAGACCCAGTACTTC
j_call: TRBJ2-3; clone_size: .; v_call: TRBV6-2/TRBV6-3; d_call: .; cdr3_aa: CASTNSGGGRTDTQYF; cdr3_nt: TGTGCCAGCACAAATAGCGGTGGGGGACGCACAGATACGCAGTATTTT
j_call: TRBJ1-1; clone_size: few; v_call: TRBV7-2; d_call: .; cdr3_aa: CASSFAGFGNTEAFF; cdr3_nt: TGTGCCAGCAGCTTCGCAGGCTTTGGGAACACTGAAGCTTTCTTT
j_call: TRBJ2-2; clone_size: .; v_call: TRBV4-3; d_call: .; cdr3_aa: CASSLIAGTGELFF; cdr3_nt: TGCGCCAGCAGCCTGATAGCCGGGACCGGGGAGCTGTTTTTT
j_call: TRBJ2-1; clone_size: few; v_call: TRBV5-1; d_call: .; cdr3_aa: CASSSTGTLGSYNEQFF; cdr3_nt: TGCGCCAGCAGCTCTACAGGGACTTTAGGCTCCTACAATGAGCAGTTCTTC